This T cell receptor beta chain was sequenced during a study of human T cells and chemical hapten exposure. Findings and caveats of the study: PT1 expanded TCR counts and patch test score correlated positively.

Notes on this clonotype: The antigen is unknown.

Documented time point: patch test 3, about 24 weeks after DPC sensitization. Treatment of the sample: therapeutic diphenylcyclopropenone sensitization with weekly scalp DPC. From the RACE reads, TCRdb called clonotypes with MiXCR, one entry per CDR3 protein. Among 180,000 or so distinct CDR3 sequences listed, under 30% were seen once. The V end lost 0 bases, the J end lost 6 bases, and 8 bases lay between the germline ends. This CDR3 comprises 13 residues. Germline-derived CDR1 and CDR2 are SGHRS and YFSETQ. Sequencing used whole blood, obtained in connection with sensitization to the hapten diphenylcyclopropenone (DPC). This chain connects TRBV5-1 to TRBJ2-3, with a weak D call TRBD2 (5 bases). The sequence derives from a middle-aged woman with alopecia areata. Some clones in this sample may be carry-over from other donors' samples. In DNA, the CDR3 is TGCGCCAGCAGCTTGGCCGGGGTGGATACGCAGTATTTT. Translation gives CASSLAGVDTQYF.